The entry below gives a single TCR beta chain sequence along with its context. In the original workflow: How many nucleated cells were present was estimated from reference gene primer amplification. The table came from immunoSEQ multiplex PCR; TCRdb's copy has only in-frame clones and leaves some out. Clone size and V and J calls were adopted from that table, with D and trimming inferred from the DNA. The sample has some 130,000 clones, roughly 86% seen once. This entry belongs to a study of blood T cell repertoires in COVID-19. Looking at the study overall: Some COVID-19 samples were acute and others convalescent; all came from the United States, Italy and Spain.

CDR1 is SGHVS and CDR2 is FQNEAQ in the germline V gene. The junction had 4 bases not matched to a gene; V was cut back by 3 bases and J by 5 bases. The CDR3 contains 15 residues. The chain links TRBV7-8 to TRBJ1-5; 10 bases agree with TRBD1. Sequencing input: peripheral blood. This receptor was taken from a woman in her fifties or sixties with acute or convalescent COVID-19. For the CDR3, the DNA is TGTGCCAGCAGCTTGTCGGGACAGGGGTATCAGCCCCAGCATTTT. It yields the protein CASSLSGQGYQPQHF.